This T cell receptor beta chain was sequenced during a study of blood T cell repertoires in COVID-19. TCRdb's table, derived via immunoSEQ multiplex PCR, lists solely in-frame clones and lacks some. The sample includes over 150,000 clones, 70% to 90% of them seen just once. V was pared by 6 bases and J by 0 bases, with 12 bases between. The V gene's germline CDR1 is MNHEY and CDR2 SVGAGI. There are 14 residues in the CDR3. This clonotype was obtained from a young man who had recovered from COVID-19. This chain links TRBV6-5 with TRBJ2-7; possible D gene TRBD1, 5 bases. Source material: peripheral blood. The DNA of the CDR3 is TGTGCCAGCAGAGGGGCAGAAATCTCCTACGAGCAGTACTTC. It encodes CASRGAEISYEQYF.